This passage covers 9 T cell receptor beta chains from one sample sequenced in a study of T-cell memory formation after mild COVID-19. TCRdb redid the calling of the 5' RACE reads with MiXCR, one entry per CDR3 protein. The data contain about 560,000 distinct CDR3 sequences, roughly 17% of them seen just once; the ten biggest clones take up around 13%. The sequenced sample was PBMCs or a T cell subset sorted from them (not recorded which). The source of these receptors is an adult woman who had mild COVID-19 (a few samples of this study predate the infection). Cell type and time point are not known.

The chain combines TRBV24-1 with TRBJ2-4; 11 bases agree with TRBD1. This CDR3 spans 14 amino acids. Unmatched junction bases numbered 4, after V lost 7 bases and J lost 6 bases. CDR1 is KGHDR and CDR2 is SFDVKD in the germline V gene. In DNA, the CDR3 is TGTGCCACCAGCCCGGGACAGGGGGTAAACATTCAGTACTTC. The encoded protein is CATSPGQGVNIQYF.

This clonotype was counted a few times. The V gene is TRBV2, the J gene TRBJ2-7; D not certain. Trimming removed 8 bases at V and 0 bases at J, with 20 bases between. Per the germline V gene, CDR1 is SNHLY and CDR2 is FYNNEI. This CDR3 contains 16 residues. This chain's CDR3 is CASHPLTSQDSYEQYF. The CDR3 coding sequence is TGTGCCAGCCATCCCCTTACTTCACAAGACTCCTACGAGCAGTACTTC.

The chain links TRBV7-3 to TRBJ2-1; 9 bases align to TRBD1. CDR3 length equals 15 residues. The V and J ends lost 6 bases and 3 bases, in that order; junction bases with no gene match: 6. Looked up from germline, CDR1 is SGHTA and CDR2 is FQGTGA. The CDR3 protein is CASRSRQGDYNEQFF. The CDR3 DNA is TGTGCCAGCAGATCTAGACAGGGGGACTACAATGAGCAGTTCTTC.

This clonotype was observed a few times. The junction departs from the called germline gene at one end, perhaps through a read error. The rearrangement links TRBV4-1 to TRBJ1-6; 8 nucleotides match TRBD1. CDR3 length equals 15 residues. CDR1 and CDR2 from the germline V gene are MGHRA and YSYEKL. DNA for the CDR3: TGCGCCAGAAGCCAACGGACAGGGCGGAATTCACCCCTCCACTTT. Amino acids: CARSQRTGRNSPLHF.

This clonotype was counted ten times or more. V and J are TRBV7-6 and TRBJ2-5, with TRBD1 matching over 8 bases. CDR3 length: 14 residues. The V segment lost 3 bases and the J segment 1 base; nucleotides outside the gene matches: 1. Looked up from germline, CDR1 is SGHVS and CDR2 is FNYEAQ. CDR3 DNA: TGTGCCAGCAGCTTGACAGGGGTCCAAGAGACCCAGTACTTC. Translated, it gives CASSLTGVQETQYF. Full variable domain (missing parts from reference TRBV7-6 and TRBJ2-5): GAGVSQSPRYKVTKRGQDVALRCDPISGHVSLYWYRQALGQGPEFLTYFNYEAQQDKSGLPNDRFSAERPEGSISTLTIQRTEQRDSAMYRCASSLTGVQETQYFGPGTRLLVL.

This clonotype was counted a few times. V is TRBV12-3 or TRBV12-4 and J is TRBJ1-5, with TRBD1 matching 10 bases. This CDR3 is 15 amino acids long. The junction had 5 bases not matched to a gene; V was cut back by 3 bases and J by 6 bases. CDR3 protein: CASSFGQGGVQPQHF. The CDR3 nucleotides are TGTGCCAGCAGTTTCGGACAGGGGGGGGTTCAGCCCCAGCATTTT.

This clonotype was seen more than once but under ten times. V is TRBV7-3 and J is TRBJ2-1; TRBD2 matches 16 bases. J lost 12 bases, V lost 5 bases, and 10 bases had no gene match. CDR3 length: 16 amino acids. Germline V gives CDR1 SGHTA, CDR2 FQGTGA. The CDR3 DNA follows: TGTGCCAGCAGCCCAGTGGGACTAGCGGGAGGGCCCGGGCAGTTCTTC. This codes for CASSPVGLAGGPGQFF. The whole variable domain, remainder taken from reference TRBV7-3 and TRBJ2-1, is GAGVSQTPSNKVTEKGKYVELRCDPISGHTALYWYRQSLGQGPEFLIYFQGTGAADDSGLPNDRFFAVRPEGSVSTLKIQRTERGDSAVYLCASSPVGLAGGPGQFFGPGTRLTVL.

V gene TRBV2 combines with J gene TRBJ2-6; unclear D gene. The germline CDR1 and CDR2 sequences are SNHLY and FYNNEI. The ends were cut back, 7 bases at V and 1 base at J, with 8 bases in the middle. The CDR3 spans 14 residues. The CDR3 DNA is TGTGCCAGCACCTTCGCTTCTGGGGCCAACGTCCTGACTTTC. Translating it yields CASTFASGANVLTF.

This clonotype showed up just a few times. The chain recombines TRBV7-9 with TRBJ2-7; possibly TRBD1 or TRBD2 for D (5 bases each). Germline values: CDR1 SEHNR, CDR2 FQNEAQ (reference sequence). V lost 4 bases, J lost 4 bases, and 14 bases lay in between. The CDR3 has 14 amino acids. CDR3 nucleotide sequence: TGTGCCAGCAGCTCATCAGGGAGAGGATACGAGCAGTACTTC. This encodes CASSSSGRGYEQYF.